Listed here are 13 T cell receptor beta chains from one sample, sequenced in a study of beta chain features in type 1 diabetes. Their target antigens are unknown. General observations from the study: TCRB CDR3s were moderately but significantly shorter in Type 1 diabetes patients in all four CD4+ subsets.

Every bit of the isolated RNA underwent reverse transcription, so sequencing read expressed TCRB transcripts. Here immunoSEQ multiplex PCR was the method, and the copy in TCRdb shows in-frame clones only, minus some. The sample shows more than 150,000 clones, roughly 9% of them seen only once. Source material: central memory CD4+ T cells from blood. These receptors were obtained from a woman in her thirties with type 1 diabetes.

The table lists this clone with a few counts. The chain couples TRBV7-2 to TRBJ2-5, with 7 positions matching TRBD2. V dropped 5 bases and J dropped 9; count of bases not matched to a gene: 21. CDR3 length equals 17 residues. The germline CDR1 and CDR2 sequences are SGHTA and FQGNSA. The CDR3 sequence is CASSQSGNLASQAAQYF. The CDR3 DNA follows: TGTGCCAGCAGCCAAAGCGGGAACTTAGCCTCCCAGGCGGCCCAGTACTTC.

The table lists this clone with a few counts. This chain uses TRBV28 with TRBJ2-5; 8 bases align to TRBD2. CDR3 size: 13 residues. Trimming removed 11 bases from V and 4 bases from J; junction bases left unmatched: 9. Germline CDR1 and CDR2: MDHEN and SYDVKM. CDR3 in amino acids: CACLGRGIETQYF. The CDR3 coding sequence is TGTGCCTGTCTCGGGAGGGGGATAGAGACCCAGTACTTC.

This clone was seen a few times. The genes are TRBV4-2 and TRBJ1-1; the match to TRBD1 covers 7 bases. Germline V gene sequence: CDR1 LGHNA, CDR2 YNFKEQ. Trimming at V came to 2 bases and at J to 6 bases, leaving 6 bases not matched to a gene. The CDR3 sequence is 14 residues long. This chain's CDR3 is CASSQPGGYAEAFF. The CDR3 DNA is TGTGCCAGCAGCCAACCAGGGGGGTACGCTGAAGCTTTCTTT.

This clone has a handful of counts. The chain employs TRBV27 and TRBJ2-3; D is possibly TRBD1 (5 bases). The CDR3 contains 15 residues. Per the germline V gene, CDR1 is MNHEY and CDR2 is SMNVEV (reference sequence). Trimming removed 2 bases at V and 3 bases at J, with 12 bases between. This chain's CDR3 is CASSLRGGWTDTQYF. Written as DNA, the CDR3 is TGTGCCAGCAGTTTAAGGGGCGGTTGGACAGATACGCAGTATTTT.

The V and J genes are TRBV30 and TRBJ2-5; 12 nucleotides line up with TRBD2. Germline values: CDR1 GTSNPN, CDR2 SVGIG (reference sequence). The V gene end was trimmed by 4 bases and the J gene end by 1 base; junction bases not matched to a gene: 4. The CDR3 contains 15 residues. The CDR3 loop reads CAWTQTSGSQETQYF. As DNA, the CDR3 is TGTGCCTGGACTCAGACTAGCGGGAGCCAAGAGACCCAGTACTTC.

The table lists this clone with a few counts. The sample holds other DNA sequences that translate to the same CDR3. The CDR3 sequence: CASRLAGGPGETQYF. CDR3 coding DNA: TGTGCCAGCAGACTAGCGGGAGGGCCTGGAGAGACCCAGTACTTC. This chain connects TRBV6-1 to TRBJ2-5; 13 nucleotides agree with TRBD2. Germline trimming cut 6 bases from V and 4 bases from J; bases unmatched to any gene: 5. CDR3 length: 15 residues. Per germline, CDR1 MNHNS and CDR2 SASEGT.

CDR3 sequence: CASSRSLNTEAFF. In DNA form, the CDR3 reads TGTGCCAGCAGCCGGAGCCTGAACACTGAAGCTTTCTTT. This sequence joins TRBV5-4 and TRBJ1-1; D gene uncertain. Germline V gene sequence: CDR1 SGHNT, CDR2 YYREEE (reference sequence). Trimming cost V 4 bases and J 0 bases, with 7 bases left between them. This CDR3 comprises 13 residues. Complete variable domain (other parts from reference TRBV5-4 and TRBJ1-1): ETGVTQSPTHLIKTRGQQVTLRCSSQSGHNTVSWYQQALGQGPQFIFQYYREEENGRGNFPPRFSGLQFPNYSSELNVNALELDDSALYLCASSRSLNTEAFFGQGTRLTVV.

The chain links TRBV29-1 to TRBJ1-5, with D possibly being TRBD1 (5 bases). The CDR3 extends over 14 amino acids. CDR1 is SQVTM and CDR2 is ANQGSEA in the germline V gene. Trimming removed 4 bases at V and 2 bases at J, with 12 bases between. The CDR3 is CSVAAGVGNQPQHF. CDR3 nucleotides: TGCAGCGTTGCGGCGGGGGTTGGCAATCAGCCCCAGCATTTT.

This clone was detected a few times. In DNA form, the CDR3 reads TGTGCCAGCCGACAGGGGTCCTCTGGGGCCAACGTCCTGACTTTC. As protein: CASRQGSSGANVLTF. This chain uses TRBV27 with TRBJ2-6; 8 nucleotides match TRBD1. Unmatched junction bases numbered 3, after V lost 8 bases and J lost 0 bases. The germline V gene encodes CDR1 MNHEY and CDR2 SMNVEV (reference sequence). CDR3 length: 15 amino acids.

The sample holds a few counts of this clone. V is TRBV6-5 and J is TRBJ2-2, with D perhaps matching TRBD1 (6 bases). CDR1 and CDR2 (germline): MNHEY, SVGAGI. Trimming took off 7 bases at V and 3 bases at J, with 12 bases between the two ends. The CDR3 is 14 residues long. CDR3 sequence: CASTKQGYTGELFF. The DNA for the CDR3 is TGTGCCAGCACCAAACAGGGATACACCGGGGAGCTGTTTTTT.

The chain combines TRBV27 with TRBJ1-2, with TRBD1 matching 8 bases. Trimming at V came to 4 bases and at J to 8 bases, leaving 9 bases not matched to a gene. In germline, CDR1 is MNHEY, CDR2 SMNVEV (reference sequence). This CDR3 has 14 amino acids. Written as DNA, the CDR3 is TGTGCCAGCAGTTCCCTGGACAGGGCAGGAGGCTACACCTTC. Protein sequence: CASSSLDRAGGYTF.

This clone was recorded a few times. The rearrangement joins TRBV7-3 to TRBJ1-2; a weak D match, TRBD1 (5 bases). Germline V CDR1 and CDR2: SGHTA, FQGTGA. Trimming took 2 bases from V and 2 from J, leaving 12 bases between them. The CDR3 length is 15 residues. CDR3 DNA sequence: TGTGCCAGCAGCTTAGGGCCGTCAGGGAACTATGGCTACACCTTC. Protein sequence: CASSLGPSGNYGYTF.

V gene TRBV29-1 combines with J gene TRBJ2-5, with 7 bases aligning to TRBD1. With V trimmed by 6 bases and J by 4 bases, 5 bases remained unmatched. There are 12 residues in the CDR3. Germline V gene lookup returns CDR1 SQVTM and CDR2 ANQGSEA. The CDR3 here is CSVAAGGETQYF. The CDR3 DNA follows: TGCAGCGTGGCCGCAGGGGGAGAGACCCAGTACTTC.